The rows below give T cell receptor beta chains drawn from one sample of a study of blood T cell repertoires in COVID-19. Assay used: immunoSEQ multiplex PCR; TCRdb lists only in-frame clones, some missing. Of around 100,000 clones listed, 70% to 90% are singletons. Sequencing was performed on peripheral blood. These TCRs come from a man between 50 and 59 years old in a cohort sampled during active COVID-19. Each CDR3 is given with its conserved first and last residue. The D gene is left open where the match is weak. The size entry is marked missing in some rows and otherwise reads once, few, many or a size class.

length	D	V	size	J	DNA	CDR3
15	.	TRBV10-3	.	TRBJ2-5	TGTGCCATCAGCGAAGCGACCGTACTCCAAGAGACCCAGTACTTC	CAISEATVLQETQYF
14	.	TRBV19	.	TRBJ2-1	TGTGCCAGTAGTACGGGTGTTGCCTACAATGAGCAGTTCTTC	CASSTGVAYNEQFF
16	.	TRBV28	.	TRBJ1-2	TGTGCCAGCAGTCGGGGGGGTTCAGGGGTCGCCTATGGCTACACCTTC	CASSRGGSGVAYGYTF
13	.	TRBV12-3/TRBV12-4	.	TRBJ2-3	TGTGCCAGCAGTCCCCGGGACTTCGATACGCAGTATTTT	CASSPRDFDTQYF
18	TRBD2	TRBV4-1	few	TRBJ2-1	TGCGCCAGCAGCCAAGAGAAGACTAGCGGGAGAGCCCGCGATGAGCAGTTCTTC	CASSQEKTSGRARDEQFF
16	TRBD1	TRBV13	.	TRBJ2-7	TGTGCCAGCAGCTCATACAGGGGGAGGTCGACCTACGAGCAGTACTTC	CASSSYRGRSTYEQYF
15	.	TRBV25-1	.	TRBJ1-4	TGTGCCAGCAGTTTTGGGTACAGAGAGAATGAAAAACTGTTTTTT	CASSFGYRENEKLFF
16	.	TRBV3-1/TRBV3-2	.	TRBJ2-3	TGTGCCAGCAGCAGAGCAGCTGGGGGGAGTGCAGATACGCAGTATTTT	CASSRAAGGSADTQYF
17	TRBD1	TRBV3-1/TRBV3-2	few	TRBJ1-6	TGTGCCAGCAGCCAAGCTGGGACAGGGTCCTATAATTCACCCCTCCACTTT	CASSQAGTGSYNSPLHF
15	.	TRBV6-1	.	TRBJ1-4	TGTGCCAGCAGTGAAGGGTTCCGGGGTAATGAAAAACTGTTTTTT	CASSEGFRGNEKLFF
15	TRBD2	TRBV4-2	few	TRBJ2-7	TGTGCCAGCAGCCAGGGACTAGCGGGAACCTACGAGCAGTACTTC	CASSQGLAGTYEQYF
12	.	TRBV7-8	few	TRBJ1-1	TGTGCCAGCAGCTCACAATGGTACGGGGCTTTCTTT	CASSSQWYGAFF
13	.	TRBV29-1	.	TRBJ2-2	TGCAGCGTTGACTCAACAGGGTCCGGGGAGCTGTTTTTT	CSVDSTGSGELFF
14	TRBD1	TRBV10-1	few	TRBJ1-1	TGCGCCAGCAGTTCAGGGGGAACTAACACTGAAGCTTTCTTT	CASSSGGTNTEAFF
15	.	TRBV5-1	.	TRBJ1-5	TGCGCCAGCAGCTTGGCAGGGGTTAGCAATCAGCCCCAGCATTTT	CASSLAGVSNQPQHF
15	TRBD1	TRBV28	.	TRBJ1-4	TGTGCCAGCAGTGCCGGCATCAGGGGGGCTGAAAAACTGTTTTTT	CASSAGIRGAEKLFF
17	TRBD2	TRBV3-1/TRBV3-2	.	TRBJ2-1	TGTGCCAGCAGCCAAGGTTTTCCGGGGGGAGGCTACAATGAGCAGTTCTTC	CASSQGFPGGGYNEQFF
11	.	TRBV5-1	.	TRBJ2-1	TGCGCCAGCAGCTTTGGGCCTGAGCAGTTCTTC	CASSFGPEQFF
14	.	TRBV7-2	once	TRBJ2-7	TGTGCCAGCAGCTTCCCAACACGATCCTACGAGCAGTACTTC	CASSFPTRSYEQYF
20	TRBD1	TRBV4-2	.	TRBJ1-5	TGTGCCAGCAGCCCCCGCCCTCTTGGGGCAGGGGGCGCGAGCAATCAGCCCCAGCATTTT	CASSPRPLGAGGASNQPQHF
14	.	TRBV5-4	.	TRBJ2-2	TGTGCCAGCAGCCCAGGGGCGAACACCGGGGAGCTGTTTTTT	CASSPGANTGELFF
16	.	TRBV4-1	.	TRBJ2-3	TGCGCCAGCAGCCCTCATCTAGGGGCCCGCACAGATACGCAGTATTTT	CASSPHLGARTDTQYF
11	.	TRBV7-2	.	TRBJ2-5	TGTGCCAGCAGCCGGGAAGAGACCCAGTACTTC	CASSREETQYF
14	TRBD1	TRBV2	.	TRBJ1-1	TGTGCCAGCAGACGGGGACAGGGGAACACTGAAGCTTTCTTT	CASRRGQGNTEAFF
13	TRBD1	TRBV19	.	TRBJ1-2	TGTGCCAGTAGGGGACAGGGCTACTATGGCTACACCTTC	CASRGQGYYGYTF
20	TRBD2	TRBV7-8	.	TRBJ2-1	TGTGCCAGCAGCACACCGACTAGCGGGGGCCCAGTGTTCTTCTACAATGAGCAGTTCTTC	CASSTPTSGGPVFFYNEQFF
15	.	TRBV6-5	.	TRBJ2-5	TGTGCCAGCACCTACCCCACGGGTGGAACAGAGACCCAGTACTTC	CASTYPTGGTETQYF
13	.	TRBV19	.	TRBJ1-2	TGTGCCAGTAGACCGCCTCAGACTTCAGGCTACACCTTC	CASRPPQTSGYTF
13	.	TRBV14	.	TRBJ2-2	TGTGCCAGCAGCCATAAGAGCACCGGGGAGCTGTTTTTT	CASSHKSTGELFF
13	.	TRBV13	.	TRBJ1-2	TGTGCCAGCAGCTTATCAGGGTTTAGTGGCTACACCTTC	CASSLSGFSGYTF
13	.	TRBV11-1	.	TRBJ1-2	TGTGCCAGCAGCCCCCGCCAGCGGCGGGGCTACACCTTC	CASSPRQRRGYTF